These 17 T cell receptor beta chains came from one sample sequenced in a study of read filtering for tumor transcriptome and immune sequencing. This library used roughly 370 ng RNA and molecular barcoded adaptors spanning alpha/delta and beta/gamma chains. TCRdb re-called the reads with MiXCR, one entry per CDR3 protein. The sample consists of approximately 93,000 distinct CDR3 sequences, 20% to 25% of them appearing once. Input material: a population of CD138-negative cells sorted from bone marrow. Receptors originate from a donor aged 40 or older with multiple myeloma.

Regarding this clonotype: A read error may be the cause here, since a much bigger clone is one base away. This chain joins TRBV12-3 or TRBV12-4 and TRBJ1-1; a weak D match, TRBD1 (5 bases). This CDR3 spans 14 amino acids. CDR3 nucleotide sequence: TGTGCCAGCAGTTTGGGGGGTCAGGACACTGAAGCTCTCTTT. It codes for CASSLGGQDTEALF.

Regarding this clonotype: This may arise from a read error, as a much more abundant clone is one base away. This rearrangement joins TRBV7-2 to TRBJ1-1; D not certain. The CDR3 extends over 13 amino acids. From germline, CDR1 is SGHTA and CDR2 FQGNSA. The CDR3, as DNA: TGTGCCAGCAGCCCTCAGTGGAACACTGAAGGTTTCTTT. Its translation: CASSPQWNTEGFF.

This clonotype was detected a few times. The V call is TRBV28, the J call TRBJ1-5; the D gene is possibly TRBD1 (6 bases). Per germline, CDR1 MDHEN and CDR2 SYDVKM. This CDR3 is 16 amino acids long. Trimming shortened V by 3 bases and J by 0 bases, and 12 bases separated the two germline ends. CDR3 nucleotides: TGTGCCAGCAGTTTCCATCCAGGGGATAGCAATCAGCCCCAGCATTTT. As protein: CASSFHPGDSNQPQHF.

This clonotype was recorded a few times. A read error may produce the germline difference seen at one junction end. The rearrangement uses TRBV28 and TRBJ2-7; 8 nucleotides align to TRBD1. Per germline, CDR1 MDHEN and CDR2 SYDVKM. The CDR3 runs to 13 residues. The CDR3 loop reads CASAPLIGQGFSF. CDR3 sequence (DNA): TGTGCCAGCGCACCCCTAATTGGACAGGGATTCTCCTTC.

V usage is TRBV2 and J usage is TRBJ1-5; D gene ambiguous. The length of the CDR3 is 15 residues. The V end was cut by 7 bases, the J end by 1 base, with 14 bases between. In germline, CDR1 is SNHLY, CDR2 FYNNEI. The CDR3 loop is CASTPSVSSNQPQHF. DNA for the CDR3: TGTGCCAGCACACCATCGGTCAGCAGCAATCAGCCCCAGCATTTT.

The sample holds many counts of this clonotype. V gene TRBV6-6 combines with J gene TRBJ2-1; the match to TRBD1 covers 8 bases. V lost 8 bases and J lost 3; bases outside the gene matches: 3. Germline CDR1 is MNHNY and CDR2 is SVGAGI (reference sequence). The CDR3 length is 13 residues. The CDR3 spells CASRDRIYNEQFF. CDR3 nucleotide sequence: TGTGCCAGCCGGGACAGGATCTACAATGAGCAGTTCTTC.

Here the CDR3 DNA reads TGTGCCAGCAGCCCGCCTAGCGGGGTCGAGACCCAGTACTTC. It specifies CASSPPSGVETQYF. V and J are TRBV11-2 and TRBJ2-5; 9 bases fit TRBD2. This CDR3 contains 14 residues. Germline lookup yields CDR1 SGHAT and CDR2 FQNNGV. V shed 5 bases, J shed 5 bases, and the junction held 6 bases outside the gene matches. Full variable domain (rest looked up from reference TRBV11-2 and TRBJ2-5): EAGVAQSPRYKIIEKRQSVAFWCNPISGHATLYWYQQILGQGPKLLIQFQNNGVVDDSQLPKDRFSAERLKGVDSTLKIQPAKLEDSAVYLCASSPPSGVETQYFGPGTRLLVL.

This clonotype was counted ten times or more. This chain links TRBV5-1 with TRBJ2-7; TRBD2 matches 10 bases. This CDR3 has 15 residues. CDR1 SGHRS and CDR2 YFSETQ come from the germline V gene. J lost 0 bases, V lost 5 bases, and 5 bases had no gene match. In nucleotides, the CDR3 is TGCGCCAGCAGTGTAGCGGGGGGACACTCCTACGAGCAGTACTTC. Amino acid sequence: CASSVAGGHSYEQYF.

This clonotype has a count of ten or more. The genes are TRBV7-8 and TRBJ1-6; D is unresolved. This CDR3 contains 13 residues. The germline CDR1 and CDR2 sequences are SGHVS and FQNEAQ. V lost 1 base and J lost 10, with 8 bases in between. For the CDR3, the DNA is TGTGCCAGCAGCTTAGACTCCGGATCACCCCTCCACTTT. Translation: CASSLDSGSPLHF.

The CDR3 is CASNSLLWDYDEQFF. DNA for the CDR3: TGTGCCAGCAACTCCTTGCTGTGGGATTACGATGAGCAGTTCTTC. The rearrangement uses TRBV7-8 and TRBJ2-1; D not resolved. The germline gives CDR1 SGHVS, CDR2 FQNEAQ. This CDR3 region has 15 residues. The ends were cut back, 7 bases at V and 8 bases at J, with 21 bases in the middle.

The table lists this clonotype with a few counts. The CDR3 protein is CASSLSGGTYEQYF. CDR3 nucleotide sequence: TGTGCCAGCAGCTTATCCGGGGGAACTTACGAGCAGTACTTC. The chain joins TRBV7-9 to TRBJ2-7, with D tentatively TRBD2 (6 bases). The CDR3 loop spans 14 amino acids. Germline lookup yields CDR1 SEHNR and CDR2 FQNEAQ (reference sequence). The ends were cut back, 2 bases at V and 4 bases at J, with 12 bases in the middle.

The sample holds one count of this clonotype. A much larger clone sits a single nucleotide away, making a read error possible. The chain is built from TRBV29-1 and TRBJ1-1; 8 bases align to TRBD1. The germline V gene has CDR1 SQVTM and CDR2 ANQGSEA. This CDR3 is 12 amino acids long. V was pared by 6 bases and J by 6 bases, with 6 bases of the junction left unmatched. The CDR3: CSVGQGDAEAFF. CDR3 in DNA: TGCAGCGTCGGACAGGGCGACGCTGAAGCTTTCTTT.

This clonotype was observed a few times. CDR3 DNA: TGTGCCAGCAGCCACCAGACATTGTACCAAGAGACCCAGTACTTC. It encodes CASSHQTLYQETQYF. The rearrangement uses TRBV28 and TRBJ2-5; D ambiguous. Trimming took 6 bases from V and 0 from J, leaving 14 bases between them. CDR1 and CDR2 (germline): MDHEN, SYDVKM. The CDR3 contains 15 residues.

This chain links TRBV28 with TRBJ1-2, with a weak D call TRBD1 (6 bases). V was cut by 5 bases and J by 8 bases, with 21 bases left in between. There are 15 residues in the CDR3. Per the germline V gene, CDR1 is MDHEN and CDR2 is SYDVKM. The CDR3 nucleotides read TGTGCCAGCAGTAGTCCGGGACACATCCCGGGCGGCTACACCTTC. Protein product: CASSSPGHIPGGYTF.

The chain carries TRBV7-2 and TRBJ1-5; TRBD1 matches at 7 bases. Germline V gene sequence: CDR1 SGHTA, CDR2 FQGNSA. V trimming: 5 bases; J trimming: 5 bases; junction bases outside the gene matches: 9. CDR3 size: 15 residues. CDR3 sequence reads: CASSQKARGHQPQHF. In nucleotides, the CDR3 is TGTGCCAGCAGCCAGAAGGCGAGGGGGCATCAGCCCCAGCATTTT.

In this sample, this clonotype turned up many times. This sequence joins TRBV7-2 and TRBJ2-3; the D gene could be TRBD1 or TRBD2 (5 bases each). Trimming took 5 bases from V and 0 from J, leaving 15 bases between them. CDR1 is SGHTA and CDR2 is FQGNSA in the germline V gene. The CDR3 is made up of 16 amino acids. In DNA form, the CDR3 reads TGTGCCAGCAGCCCCCAGAGGGGTGGAAGCACAGATACGCAGTATTTT. Protein product: CASSPQRGGSTDTQYF.

This clonotype was seen at least ten times. The CDR3 protein is CASSDFAGEGRLFF. CDR3 in DNA: TGTGCCAGCAGTGATTTCGCGGGGGAGGGTCGTCTGTTTTTT. J is TRBJ1-4 and V is TRBV2; D might be TRBD1 (5 bases). Germline V gene data show CDR1 as SNHLY and CDR2 as FYNNEI. Trimming shortened V by 3 bases and J by 14 bases, and 19 bases separated the two germline ends. CDR3 length: 14 residues.